This TCR beta chain was captured in a study of T cells in Graves' hyperthyroidism and ophthalmopathy. Many counts were recorded for this clonotype. The target antigen is unknown. Trimming took 1 base from V and 7 from J; bases not matched to a gene: 5. Germline loops: CDR1 SGHAT, CDR2 FQNNGV. The CDR3 is made up of 15 amino acids. Study findings and constraints: Blood also contained most expanded thyroid clonotypes above 0.001. The model's output predicted ophthalmopathy at a median of 6.5 months prior to onset.

Amplification yielded TCR beta CDR3 regions, with RNA transcripts as the source. The TCR CDR3 first-round RT-PCR relied on the HTBI primer set. TCRdb used MiXCR to reprocess the multiplex PCR reads, holding one entry per CDR3 protein. The repertoire includes approximately 530,000 distinct CDR3 sequences, about 20% of them detected once, and roughly 47% sits in the top ten. Any patient presenting with uncontrolled infection, other autoimmune disease, pregnancy or lactation was left out. This sequence originates from a man aged 35-49 years with Graves' ophthalmopathy. The J gene is TRBJ2-1, the V gene TRBV11-2; 9 bases map to TRBD2. Sequencing was performed on blood. CDR3 DNA: TGTGCCAGCAGCTTAGTCGCGGGGGGGTTAAATGAGCAGTTCTTC. Its translation is CASSLVAGGLNEQFF.